Many counts were recorded for the clone carrying this TCR beta chain. Its cognate antigen is unknown. This entry belongs to a study of CD8 T cells in ankylosing spondylitis. Study-wide results and caveats: Made up of under ten highly homologous variants, a TCR beta motif appeared characteristic of ankylosing spondylitis blood.

Each CDR3 protein is one row after TCRdb ran MiXCR on the 5' RACE reads. The data contain roughly 700,000 distinct CDR3 sequences, 15% to 20% of them seen just once; the ten biggest clones take up under 20%. In germline, CDR1 is SQVTM, CDR2 ANQGSEA. Trimming pared 4 bases from V and 10 bases from J, leaving 21 bases between. CDR3 length equals 14 residues. The rearrangement joins TRBV29-1 to TRBJ2-3; D gene uncertain. The receptor was isolated from a male donor with ankylosing spondylitis. The sequencing input was blood, either unsorted or a sorted T cell fraction (not recorded which). In nucleotides, the CDR3 is TGCAGCGTTGCCCGCGGTACCTCGGATGATCCGCAGTATTTT. Translation gives CSVARGTSDDPQYF.